This T cell receptor beta chain came from a study of T cell repertoires in cytomegalovirus infection. Study-wide background: It was the public TCR beta signatures that indicated both CMV infection and matching HLA type.

This clonotype was recorded at least ten times. Antigen specificity is unknown. Findings and limits, study-wide: CMV-specific TCR beta clonotypes restricted by HLA-C dominated the ex vivo response. Cumulative public TCR beta family frequency identified carriers of CMV plus the relevant HLA.

The CDR3 spans 15 residues. The J segment lost 3 bases and the V segment lost 4 bases, leaving 7 bases of the junction unmatched. Germline V gene lookup returns CDR1 SGHRS and CDR2 YFSETQ. In TCRdb, the reads were re-called with MiXCR into one record per CDR3 protein. The sample yields under 300,000 distinct CDR3 sequences, 9% to 15% seen once. The sequenced sample consisted of PBMCs. The sequence derives from a human donor in good health (CMV status not recorded). Some clones in this sample may be carry-over from other donors' samples. The chain employs TRBV5-1 and TRBJ1-3, with TRBD1 identical over 7 bases. The DNA for the CDR3 is TGCGCCAGCAGCGTGGAGGGGGCTCTTGGAAACACCATATATTTT. This gives the protein CASSVEGALGNTIYF.